A single sample gave rise to the 8 T cell receptor beta chains below, sequenced in a study of T cell repertoires in cytomegalovirus infection. These receptors have no identified antigens. A single record per CDR3 protein comes from TCRdb applying MiXCR to the reads. This sample has hundreds of thousands of distinct CDR3 sequences, with around 31% found just once. Sequenced here: cultured PBMCs, sampled from culture after CMV antigen stimulation. Source of these receptors: a human donor in good health (CMV status not recorded). Some clones in this sample may be carry-over from other donors' samples.

The chain has TRBV7-2 and TRBJ2-5; 14 bases are shared with TRBD2. V trimming: 5 bases; J trimming: 5 bases; junction bases outside the gene matches: 7. CDR1 and CDR2 (germline): SGHTA, FQGNSA. This CDR3 has 16 residues. DNA for the CDR3: TGTGCCAGCAGCCGGGGACTAGCGGGAGTAGGGGAGACCCAGTACTTC. Translating gives CASSRGLAGVGETQYF.

On this clonotype: The junction shows a germline mismatch at one end, possibly a read error. The V and J genes are TRBV6-2 or TRBV6-3 and TRBJ1-1; weak D call: TRBD1 (6 bases). Germline CDR1 MNHEY, CDR2 SVGEGT. This CDR3 is 14 amino acids long. This CDR3 is CARSYRAGYTEAFF. DNA of the CDR3: TGTGCCAGAAGTTACAGGGCCGGGTACACTGAAGCTTTCTTT.

The genes are TRBV24-1 and TRBJ2-1; a weak D match, TRBD2 (6 bases). Trimming pared 7 bases from V and 5 bases from J, leaving 17 bases between. The germline gives CDR1 KGHDR, CDR2 SFDVKD. CDR3 length equals 15 residues. The CDR3: CATSLGLLPNNEQFF. As DNA, the CDR3 is TGTGCCACCAGCCTGGGACTTCTCCCCAACAATGAGCAGTTCTTC.

J is TRBJ2-7 and V is TRBV27, with 13 bases aligning to TRBD2. There are 18 residues in the CDR3. Trimming removed 5 bases from V and 7 bases from J; junction bases left unmatched: 17. Germline V gives CDR1 MNHEY, CDR2 SMNVEV (reference sequence). The CDR3 loop is CASSRQTIGLAGVDEQYF. The DNA for the CDR3 is TGTGCCAGCAGTAGACAGACGATCGGACTAGCGGGAGTGGATGAGCAGTACTTC.

This rearrangement joins TRBV7-2 to TRBJ2-3; TRBD2 matches 8 bases. The CDR3 is 17 amino acids. The V segment lost 0 bases and the J segment 6 bases; nucleotides outside the gene matches: 11. The germline V gene has CDR1 SGHTA and CDR2 FQGNSA. The CDR3 reads CASSLAGRAGGADTQYF. The CDR3, as DNA: TGTGCCAGCAGCTTAGCGGGGAGGGCCGGGGGGGCGGATACGCAGTATTTT. Drawing the rest from reference TRBV7-2 and TRBJ2-3, the complete variable domain is GAGVSQSPSNKVTEKGKDVELRCDPISGHTALYWYRQSLGQGLEFLIYFQGNSAPDKSGLPSDRFSAERTGGSVSTLTIQRTQQEDSAVYLCASSLAGRAGGADTQYFGPGTRLTVL.

The CDR3 region is CSARGRSTYEQYF. CDR3 nucleotide sequence: TGCAGTGCTAGAGGGCGGTCTACCTACGAGCAGTACTTC. The V gene is TRBV20-1, the J gene TRBJ2-7; D is undetermined. Deletions cut 1 base from V and 2 bases from J, with 9 bases between. The CDR3 extends over 13 amino acids. CDR1 and CDR2 from the germline V gene are DFQATT and SNEGSKA (reference sequence).

This clonotype was seen more than once but under ten times. V gene TRBV5-6 combines with J gene TRBJ2-5; D possibly corresponds to TRBD1 (8 bases). Germline CDR1 SGHDT, CDR2 YYEEEE. This CDR3 spans 21 amino acids. The V and J ends lost 1 base and 1 base respectively, with 29 bases between them. CDR3 sequence: CASSLYSFGGYPGTGQETQYF. CDR3 nucleotide sequence: TGTGCCAGCAGCTTGTACTCCTTCGGGGGGTACCCCGGGACAGGCCAAGAGACCCAGTACTTC.

This clonotype was detected many times. The rearrangement joins TRBV12-3 or TRBV12-4 to TRBJ2-7; either TRBD1 or TRBD2 may supply D (5 bases each). V was cut by 9 bases and J by 0 bases, with 12 bases left in between. This CDR3 spans 13 amino acids. The CDR3 protein is CASSHGTSYEQYF. The DNA of the CDR3 is TGTGCCAGTAGTCATGGGACCTCCTACGAGCAGTACTTC.